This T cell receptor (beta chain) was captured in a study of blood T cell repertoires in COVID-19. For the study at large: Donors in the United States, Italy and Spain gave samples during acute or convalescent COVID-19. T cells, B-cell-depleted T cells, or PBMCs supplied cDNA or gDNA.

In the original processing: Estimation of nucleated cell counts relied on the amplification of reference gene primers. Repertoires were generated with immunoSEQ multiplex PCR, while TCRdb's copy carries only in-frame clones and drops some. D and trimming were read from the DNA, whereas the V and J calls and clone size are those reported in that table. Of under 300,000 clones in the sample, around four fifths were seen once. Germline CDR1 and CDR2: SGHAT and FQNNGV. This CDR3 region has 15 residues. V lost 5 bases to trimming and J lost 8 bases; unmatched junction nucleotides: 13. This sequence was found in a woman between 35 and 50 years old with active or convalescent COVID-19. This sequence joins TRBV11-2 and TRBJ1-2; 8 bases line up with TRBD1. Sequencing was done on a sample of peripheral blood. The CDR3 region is CASSPETGDSYGYTF. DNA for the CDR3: TGTGCCAGCAGCCCGGAGACAGGGGATTCCTACGGCTACACCTTC. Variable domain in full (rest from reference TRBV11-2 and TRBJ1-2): EAGVAQSPRYKIIEKRQSVAFWCNPISGHATLYWYQQILGQGPKLLIQFQNNGVVDDSQLPKDRFSAERLKGVDSTLKIQPAKLEDSAVYLCASSPETGDSYGYTFGSGTRLTVV.